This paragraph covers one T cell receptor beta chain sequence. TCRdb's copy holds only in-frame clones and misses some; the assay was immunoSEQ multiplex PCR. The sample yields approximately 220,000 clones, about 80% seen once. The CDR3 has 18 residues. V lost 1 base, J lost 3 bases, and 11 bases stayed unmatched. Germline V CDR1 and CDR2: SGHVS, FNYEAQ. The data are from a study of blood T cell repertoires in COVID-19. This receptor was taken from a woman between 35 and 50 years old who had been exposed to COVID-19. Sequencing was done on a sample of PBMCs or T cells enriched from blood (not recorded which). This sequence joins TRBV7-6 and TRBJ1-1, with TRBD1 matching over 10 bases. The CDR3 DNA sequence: TGTGCCAGCAGCTTAGAGCAGGGGACAGGGGTGGGGTACACTGAAGCTTTCTTT. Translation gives CASSLEQGTGVGYTEAFF.